A selection of T cell receptor beta chains follows, all from one sample in a study of early T cells in non-severe SARS-CoV-2 infection. TCRdb processed the 5' RACE reads anew with MiXCR; each CDR3 protein has one entry. The table includes just over 95,000 distinct CDR3 sequences, about 10% detected once. The sample comprised whole blood. The receptors derive from an adult who was a healthcare worker with PCR-confirmed SARS-CoV-2 infection or an uninfected control (not recorded which). Each CDR3 is given with its conserved first and last residue. Fields, in order: clone size, J gene, D gene, V gene, CDR3 DNA, CDR3 protein. The D gene is left open where the match is weak. Not every row has a clone size; where given, it reads once, few, many or a size class.

>-|TRBJ1-2|TRBD1|TRBV5-1
TGCGCCAGCAGCACGGGACAGGGTGATGGCTACACCTTC
CASSTGQGDGYTF
>many|TRBJ2-1|TRBD2|TRBV24-1
TGTGCCACCAGTGATCCCACTAGCGGCGTGAATGAGCAGTTCTTC
CATSDPTSGVNEQFF
>few|TRBJ2-1|-|TRBV9
TGTGCCAGCAGCGTATCCAGGGTGGGGACCTCCTACAATGAGCAGTTCTTC
CASSVSRVGTSYNEQFF
>many|TRBJ1-2|TRBD1|TRBV3-1
TGTGCCAGCAGGCACAGGGGCGACCCTTATGGCTACACCTTC
CASRHRGDPYGYTF
>-|TRBJ1-1|-|TRBV12-3/TRBV12-4
TGTGCCAGCAGTTTAGCGCAAGGAGTTGAAGCTTTCTTT
CASSLAQGVEAFF
>many|TRBJ2-2|-|TRBV5-1
TGCGCCAGCAGGAGTGGGGTGGACAGCCGCACCGGGGAGCTGTTTTTT
CASRSGVDSRTGELFF
>many|TRBJ1-1|-|TRBV14
TGTGCCAGCAGCCTGGACAGGAACACTGAAGCTTTCTTT
CASSLDRNTEAFF
>many|TRBJ2-7|-|TRBV19
TGTGCCAGTAGTATAGAGACGGATACCTACGAGCAGTACTTC
CASSIETDTYEQYF
>many|TRBJ2-1|-|TRBV9
TGTGCCAGCAGCGTAGTTCCCTACAATGAGCAGTTCTTC
CASSVVPYNEQFF
>-|TRBJ2-7|-|TRBV29-1
TGCAGCGTTTCCGGGACTCAGTCCTACGAGCAGTACTTC
CSVSGTQSYEQYF
>-|TRBJ1-1|-|TRBV9
TGTGCCAGCAGCGTAGGACCGGGCACTGAAGCTTTCTTT
CASSVGPGTEAFF
>many|TRBJ2-5|-|TRBV27
TGTGCCAGCAGTGGCGCAGGTCAAGAGACCCAGTACTTC
CASSGAGQETQYF
>many|TRBJ2-1|TRBD2|TRBV28
TGTGCCAGCGGAACTTCCCGTTGGGATCCTAGCGGAGGAGGTAACAATGAGCAGTTCTTC
CASGTSRWDPSGGGNNEQFF
>-|TRBJ2-2|TRBD2|TRBV7-2
TGTGCCAGCAGCCCACGGCTAGCGGGGGTTAACACCGGGGAGCTGTTTTTT
CASSPRLAGVNTGELFF
>-|TRBJ2-5|TRBD2|TRBV20-1
TGCAGTGCTAGAGACGCTAGCGGAAGGCGGGAGACCCAGTACTTC
CSARDASGRRETQYF
>many|TRBJ2-1|-|TRBV20-1
TGCAGTGCTATCGGCTACCGGACGGTCAATGAGCAGTTCTTC
CSAIGYRTVNEQFF
>many|TRBJ1-1|-|TRBV18
TGTGCCAGCTCACCGACAGCGAACACTGAAGCTTTCTTT
CASSPTANTEAFF
>many|TRBJ1-1|-|TRBV6-1
TGTGCCAGCAGTGGACCCCGGATGAACACTGAAGCTTTCTTT
CASSGPRMNTEAFF
>many|TRBJ2-1|-|TRBV7-2
TGTGCCAGCAGCCCTAGATCGAGGGTCGGGAATGAGCAGTTCTTC
CASSPRSRVGNEQFF
>few|TRBJ2-3|TRBD2|TRBV5-8
TGTGCCAGCAGCCTCTTAGCGGGGGGGCCGGGCGCAGATACGCAGTATTTT
CASSLLAGGPGADTQYF
>many|TRBJ2-2|TRBD1|TRBV2
TGTGCCAGCAGCGGGGGACAGGGGCCGGGCACCAGGGAGCTGTTTTTT
CASSGGQGPGTRELFF
>many|TRBJ1-1|-|TRBV18
TGTGCCAGCTCACCGAGGAACACTGAAGCTTTCTTT
CASSPRNTEAFF